One sample yielded the 5 T cell receptor beta chains listed below, sequenced in a study of cytomegalovirus exposure and HLA in healthy donors. A multiplex PCR was run with 60 Vbeta primers and 13 Jbeta primers. The protocol was immunoSEQ multiplex PCR, while the TCRdb copy is restricted to in-frame clones and leaves out a portion. Of about 200,000 clones in the sample, around 77% were seen once. The sample consisted of PBMCs. These receptors all stem from a woman between 25 and 40 years old in good health and CMV-seronegative.

V is TRBV27 and J is TRBJ1-5; D unclear. Trimming took 3 bases from V and 6 from J, leaving 12 bases between them. This CDR3 region has 14 residues. Per the germline V gene, CDR1 is MNHEY and CDR2 is SMNVEV (reference sequence). The CDR3 DNA follows: TGTGCCAGCAGTTTGGTCGGGATGGGTCAGCCCCAGCATTTT. Protein sequence: CASSLVGMGQPQHF.

In regard to this clone: One junction end disagrees with the germline gene, perhaps due to a read error. This chain joins TRBV7-9 and TRBJ1-2, with D hard to call. Germline V gene sequence: CDR1 SEHNR, CDR2 FQNEAQ (reference sequence). This CDR3 is 15 amino acids long. As DNA, the CDR3 is TGTTCCAGCAGCTTAGCGTTTACAGCGGGCTATGGCTACACCTTC. Translated: CSSSLAFTAGYGYTF.

The chain is built from TRBV6-1 and TRBJ1-6, with 8 bases matching TRBD1. The trim removed 4 bases at V and 11 bases at J, leaving 7 bases unmatched. Germline values: CDR1 MNHNS, CDR2 SASEGT. The CDR3 spans 14 residues. CDR3 nucleotide sequence: TGTGCCAGCAGTGTCTTGACAGGGGCTGCACCCCTCCACTTT. Amino acids: CASSVLTGAAPLHF.

The rearrangement joins TRBV25-1 to TRBJ2-7, with TRBD2 matching 10 bases. V lost 3 bases, J lost 5 bases, and 10 bases stayed unmatched. Germline CDR1 MGHDK, CDR2 SYGVNS. The CDR3 has 16 amino acids. The CDR3 protein is CASSELGAGGINEQYF. The CDR3 nucleotides read TGTGCCAGCAGTGAGCTCGGAGCGGGAGGGATCAACGAGCAGTACTTC.

The table lists this clone with a count of one. The chain has TRBV7-9 and TRBJ1-4, with D maybe TRBD1 (5 bases). Germline CDR1 reads SEHNR; CDR2 reads FQNEAQ (reference sequence). V lost 5 bases and J lost 5, with 15 bases in between. The CDR3 is made up of 15 amino acids. The CDR3 sequence: CASSLQTGLNEKLFF. In nucleotides, the CDR3 is TGTGCCAGCAGCCTTCAGACGGGACTGAATGAAAAACTGTTTTTT.